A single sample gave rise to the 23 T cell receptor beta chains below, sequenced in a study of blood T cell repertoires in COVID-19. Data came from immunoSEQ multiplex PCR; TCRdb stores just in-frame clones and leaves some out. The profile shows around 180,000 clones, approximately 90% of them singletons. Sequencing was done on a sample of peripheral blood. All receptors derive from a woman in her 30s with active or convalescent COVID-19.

CDR3 residues: CASSVGGANSGNTIYF. The CDR3 region has the DNA TGTGCCAGCAGCGTAGGTGGAGCTAACTCTGGAAACACCATATATTTT. V is TRBV9 and J is TRBJ1-3; no definite D call. From germline, CDR1 is SGDLS and CDR2 YYNGEE. V was clipped by 0 bases and J by 0 bases, with 10 bases between them. The CDR3 is 16 residues long.

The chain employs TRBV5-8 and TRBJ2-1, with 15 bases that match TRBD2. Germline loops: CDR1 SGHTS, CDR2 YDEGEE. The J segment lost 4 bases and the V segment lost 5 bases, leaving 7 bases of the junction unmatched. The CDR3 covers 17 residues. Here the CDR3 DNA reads TGTGCCAGCAGGCGGACTAGCGGGAGGGCCTCGTACAATGAGCAGTTCTTC. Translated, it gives CASRRTSGRASYNEQFF.

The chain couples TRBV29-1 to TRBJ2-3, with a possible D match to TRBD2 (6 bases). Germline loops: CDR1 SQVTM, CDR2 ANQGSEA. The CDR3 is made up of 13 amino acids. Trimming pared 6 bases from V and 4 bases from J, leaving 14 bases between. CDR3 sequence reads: CSVNDGGSDTQYF. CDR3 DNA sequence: TGCAGCGTCAACGATGGGGGGTCAGATACGCAGTATTTT.

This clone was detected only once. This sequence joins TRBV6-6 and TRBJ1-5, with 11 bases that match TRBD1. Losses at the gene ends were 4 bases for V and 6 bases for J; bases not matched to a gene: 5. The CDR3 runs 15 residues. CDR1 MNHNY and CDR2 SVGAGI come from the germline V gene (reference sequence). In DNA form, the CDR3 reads TGTGCCAGCAGTTCAGGACAGGGGGCAGGTCAGCCCCAGCATTTT. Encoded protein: CASSSGQGAGQPQHF.

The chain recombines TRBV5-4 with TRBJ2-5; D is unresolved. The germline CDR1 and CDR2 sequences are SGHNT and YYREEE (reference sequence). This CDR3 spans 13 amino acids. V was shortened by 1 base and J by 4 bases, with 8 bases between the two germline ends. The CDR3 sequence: CASSLPRLETQYF. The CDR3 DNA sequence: TGTGCCAGCAGCTTGCCTCGGTTAGAGACCCAGTACTTC.

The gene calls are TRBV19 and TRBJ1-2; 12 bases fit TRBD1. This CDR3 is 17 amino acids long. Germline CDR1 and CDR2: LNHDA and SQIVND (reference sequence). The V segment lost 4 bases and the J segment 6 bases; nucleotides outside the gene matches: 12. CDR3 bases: TGTGCCAGTAGTAGAAAACCGGGACAGGGGGCGATAAATGGCTACACCTTC. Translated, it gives CASSRKPGQGAINGYTF.

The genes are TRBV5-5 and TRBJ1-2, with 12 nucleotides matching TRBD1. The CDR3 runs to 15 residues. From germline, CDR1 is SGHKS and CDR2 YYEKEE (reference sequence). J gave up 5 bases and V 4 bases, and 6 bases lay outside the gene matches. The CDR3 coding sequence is TGTGCCAGCAGCCCCGGGACAGGGGGCCCGTATGGCTACACCTTC. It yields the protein CASSPGTGGPYGYTF.

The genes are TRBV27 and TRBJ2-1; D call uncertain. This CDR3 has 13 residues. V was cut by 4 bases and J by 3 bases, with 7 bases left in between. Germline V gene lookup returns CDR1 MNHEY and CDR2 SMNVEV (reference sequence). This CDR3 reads CASSWSNYNEQFF. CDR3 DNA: TGTGCCAGCAGTTGGTCTAACTACAATGAGCAGTTCTTC.

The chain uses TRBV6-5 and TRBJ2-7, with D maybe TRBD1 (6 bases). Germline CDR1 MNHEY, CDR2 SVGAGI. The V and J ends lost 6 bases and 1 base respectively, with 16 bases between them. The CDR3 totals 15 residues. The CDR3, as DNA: TGTGCCAGCAGACCAACAGGGCAGGGTTCCTACGAGCAGTACTTC. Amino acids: CASRPTGQGSYEQYF.

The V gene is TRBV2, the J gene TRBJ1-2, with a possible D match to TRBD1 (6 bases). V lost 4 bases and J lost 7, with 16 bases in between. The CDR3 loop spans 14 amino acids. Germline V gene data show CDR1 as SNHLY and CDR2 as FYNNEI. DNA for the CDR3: TGTGCCAGCAGTGCCCCAGGGGCTAGGGGTGGCTACACCTTC. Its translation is CASSAPGARGGYTF.

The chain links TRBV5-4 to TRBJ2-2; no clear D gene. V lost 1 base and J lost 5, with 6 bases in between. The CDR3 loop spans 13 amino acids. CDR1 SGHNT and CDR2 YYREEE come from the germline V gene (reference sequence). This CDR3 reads CASSLYRTGELFF. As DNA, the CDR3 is TGTGCCAGCAGCTTGTATCGTACCGGGGAGCTGTTTTTT.

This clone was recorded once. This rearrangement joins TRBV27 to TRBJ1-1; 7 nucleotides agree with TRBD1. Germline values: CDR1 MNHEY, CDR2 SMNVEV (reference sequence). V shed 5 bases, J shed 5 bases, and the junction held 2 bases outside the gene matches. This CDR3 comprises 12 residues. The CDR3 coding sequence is TGTGCCAGCAGTCCGACAGGGACTGAAGCTTTCTTT. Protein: CASSPTGTEAFF.

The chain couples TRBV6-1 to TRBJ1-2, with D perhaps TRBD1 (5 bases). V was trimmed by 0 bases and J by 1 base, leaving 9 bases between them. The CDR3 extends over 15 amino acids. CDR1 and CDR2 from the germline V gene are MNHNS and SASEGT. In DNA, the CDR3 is TGTGCCAGCAGTGAAGCGCTTCAGGGTAACTATGGCTACACCTTC. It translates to CASSEALQGNYGYTF.

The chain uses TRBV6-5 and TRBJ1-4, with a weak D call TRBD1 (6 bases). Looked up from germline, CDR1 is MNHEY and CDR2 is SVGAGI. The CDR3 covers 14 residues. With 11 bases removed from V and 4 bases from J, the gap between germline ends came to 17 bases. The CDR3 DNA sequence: TGTGCCTCTAACCAGGGGCCGTATAATGAAAAACTGTTTTTT. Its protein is CASNQGPYNEKLFF.

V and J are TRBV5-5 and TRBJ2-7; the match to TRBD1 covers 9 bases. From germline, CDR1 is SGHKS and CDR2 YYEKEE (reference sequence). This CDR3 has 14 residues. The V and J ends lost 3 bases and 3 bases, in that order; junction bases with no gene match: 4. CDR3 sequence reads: CASSWGQGSYEQYF. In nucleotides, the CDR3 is TGTGCCAGCAGCTGGGGACAGGGCAGCTACGAGCAGTACTTC.

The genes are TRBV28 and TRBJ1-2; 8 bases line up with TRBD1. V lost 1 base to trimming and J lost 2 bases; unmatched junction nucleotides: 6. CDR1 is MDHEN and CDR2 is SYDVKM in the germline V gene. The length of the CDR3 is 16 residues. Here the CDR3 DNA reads TGTGCCAGCAGTTTATCCCCAGGGGGCCTGAACTATGGCTACACCTTC. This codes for CASSLSPGGLNYGYTF.

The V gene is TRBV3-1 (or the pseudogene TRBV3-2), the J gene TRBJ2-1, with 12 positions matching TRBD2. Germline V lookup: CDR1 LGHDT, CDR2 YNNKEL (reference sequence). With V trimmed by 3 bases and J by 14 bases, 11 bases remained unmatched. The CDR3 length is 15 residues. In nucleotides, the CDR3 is TGTGCCAGCAGCCACTCAGGGCTAGCGGGAGGGCCGAAGTTCTTC. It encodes CASSHSGLAGGPKFF.

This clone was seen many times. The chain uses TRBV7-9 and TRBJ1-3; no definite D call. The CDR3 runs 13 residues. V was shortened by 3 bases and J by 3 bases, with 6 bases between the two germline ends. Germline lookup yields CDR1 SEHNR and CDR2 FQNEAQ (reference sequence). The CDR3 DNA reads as TGTGCCAGCAGCTTTAACAGTGGAAACACCATATATTTT. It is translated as CASSFNSGNTIYF.

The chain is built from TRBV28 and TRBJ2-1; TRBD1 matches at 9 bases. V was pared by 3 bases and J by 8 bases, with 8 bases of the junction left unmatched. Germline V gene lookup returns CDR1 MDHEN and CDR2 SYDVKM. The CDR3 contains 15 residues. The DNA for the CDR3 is TGTGCCAGCAGTTTCCAGAGACAGGGGGGGGATGAGCAGTTCTTC. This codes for CASSFQRQGGDEQFF.

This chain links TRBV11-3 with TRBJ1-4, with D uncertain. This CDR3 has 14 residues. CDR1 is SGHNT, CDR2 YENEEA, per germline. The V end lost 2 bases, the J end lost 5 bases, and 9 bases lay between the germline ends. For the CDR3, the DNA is TGTGCCAGCAGCTTATGGTGGCCCAATGAAAAACTGTTTTTT. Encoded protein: CASSLWWPNEKLFF.

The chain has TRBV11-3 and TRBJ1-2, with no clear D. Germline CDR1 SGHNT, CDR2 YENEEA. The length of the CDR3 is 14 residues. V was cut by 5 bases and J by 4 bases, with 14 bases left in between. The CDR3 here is CASSPRSGLYGYTF. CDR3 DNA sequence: TGTGCCAGCAGCCCGCGGTCCGGACTCTATGGCTACACCTTC. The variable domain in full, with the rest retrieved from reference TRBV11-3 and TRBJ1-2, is EAGVVQSPRYKIIEKKQPVAFWCNPISGHNTLYWYLQNLGQGPELLIRYENEEAVDDSQLPKDRFSAERLKGVDSTLKIQPAELGDSAVYLCASSPRSGLYGYTFGSGTRLTVV.

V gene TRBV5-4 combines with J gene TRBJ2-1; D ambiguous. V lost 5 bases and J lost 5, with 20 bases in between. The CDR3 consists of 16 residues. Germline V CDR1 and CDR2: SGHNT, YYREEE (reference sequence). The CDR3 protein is CASSSRSSGFHNEQFF. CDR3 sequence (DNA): TGTGCCAGCAGTTCCCGTTCGAGTGGTTTCCACAATGAGCAGTTCTTC.

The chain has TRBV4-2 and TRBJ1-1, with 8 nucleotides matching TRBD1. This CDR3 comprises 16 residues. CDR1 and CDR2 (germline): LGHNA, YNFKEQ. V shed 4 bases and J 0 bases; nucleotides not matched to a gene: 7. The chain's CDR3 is CASSRRTGPMNTEAFF. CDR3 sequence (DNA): TGTGCCAGCAGCCGAAGGACAGGGCCAATGAACACTGAAGCTTTCTTT.